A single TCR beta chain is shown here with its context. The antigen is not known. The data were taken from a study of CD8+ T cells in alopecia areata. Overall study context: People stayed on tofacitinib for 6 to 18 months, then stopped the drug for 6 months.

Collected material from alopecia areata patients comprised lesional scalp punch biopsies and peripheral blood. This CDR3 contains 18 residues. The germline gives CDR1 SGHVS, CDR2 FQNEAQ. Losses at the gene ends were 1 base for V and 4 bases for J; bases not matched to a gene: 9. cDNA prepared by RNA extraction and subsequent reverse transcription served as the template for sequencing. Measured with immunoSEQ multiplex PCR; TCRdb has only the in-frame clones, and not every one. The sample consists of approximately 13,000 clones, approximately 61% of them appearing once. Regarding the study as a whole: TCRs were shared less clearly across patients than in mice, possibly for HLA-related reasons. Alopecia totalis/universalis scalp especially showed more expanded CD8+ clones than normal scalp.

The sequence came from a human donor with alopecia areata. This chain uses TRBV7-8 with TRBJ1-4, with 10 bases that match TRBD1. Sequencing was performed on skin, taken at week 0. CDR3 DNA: TGTGCCAGCAGCTTAGTTGGGACAGGGGCGACCCTTAATGAAAAACTGTTTTTT. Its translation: CASSLVGTGATLNEKLFF.